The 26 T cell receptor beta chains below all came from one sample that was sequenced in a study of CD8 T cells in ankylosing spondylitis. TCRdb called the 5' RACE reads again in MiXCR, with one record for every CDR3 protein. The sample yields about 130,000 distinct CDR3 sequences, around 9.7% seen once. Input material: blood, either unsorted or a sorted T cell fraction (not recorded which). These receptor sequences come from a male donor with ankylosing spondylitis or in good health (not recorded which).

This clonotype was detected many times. As DNA, the CDR3 is TGCAGTGCTAGAGGGACTAGCGGGAGAGATGAGCAGTTCTTC. Translated: CSARGTSGRDEQFF. The chain recombines TRBV20-1 with TRBJ2-1; 13 nucleotides line up with TRBD2. The germline V gene encodes CDR1 DFQATT and CDR2 SNEGSKA (reference sequence). V trimming: 1 base; J trimming: 8 bases; junction bases outside the gene matches: 2. This CDR3 is 14 amino acids long.

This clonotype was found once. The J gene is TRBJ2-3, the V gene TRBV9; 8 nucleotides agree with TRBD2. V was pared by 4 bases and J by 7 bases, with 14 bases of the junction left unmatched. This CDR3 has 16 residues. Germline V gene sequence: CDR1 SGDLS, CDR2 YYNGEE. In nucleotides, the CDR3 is TGTGCCAGCAGCCCCCGGGCAGCGGGAGTCCCACATACGCAGTATTTT. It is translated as CASSPRAAGVPHTQYF.

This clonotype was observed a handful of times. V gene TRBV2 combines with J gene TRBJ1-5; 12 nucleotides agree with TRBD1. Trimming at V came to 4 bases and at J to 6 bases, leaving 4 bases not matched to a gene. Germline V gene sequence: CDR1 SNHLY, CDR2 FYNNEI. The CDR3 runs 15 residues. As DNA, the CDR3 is TGTGCCAGCAGTGGGGACAGGGGGCGGCGTCAGCCCCAGCATTTT. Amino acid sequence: CASSGDRGRRQPQHF.

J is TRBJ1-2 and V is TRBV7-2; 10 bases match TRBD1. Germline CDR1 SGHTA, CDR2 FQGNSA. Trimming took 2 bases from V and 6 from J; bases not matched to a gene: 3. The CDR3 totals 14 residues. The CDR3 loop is CASSLSTGGNGYTF. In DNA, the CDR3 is TGTGCCAGCAGCTTATCGACAGGGGGCAATGGCTACACCTTC.

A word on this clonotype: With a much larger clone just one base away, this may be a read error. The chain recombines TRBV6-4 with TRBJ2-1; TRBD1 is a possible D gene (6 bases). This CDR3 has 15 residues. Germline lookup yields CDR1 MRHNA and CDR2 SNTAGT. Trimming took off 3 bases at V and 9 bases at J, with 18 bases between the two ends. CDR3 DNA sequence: TGTGCCAGCAGTGATTCATCGACAGGTAACAGTGAGCAGTTCTTC. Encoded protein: CASSDSSTGNSEQFF.

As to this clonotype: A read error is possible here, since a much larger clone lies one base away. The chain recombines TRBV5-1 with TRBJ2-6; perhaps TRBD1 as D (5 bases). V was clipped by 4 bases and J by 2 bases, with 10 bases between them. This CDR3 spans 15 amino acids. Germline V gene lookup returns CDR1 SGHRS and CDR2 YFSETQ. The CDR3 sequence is CASSPGLTGANVLTF. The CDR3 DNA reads TGCGCCAGCAGCCCAGGGCTCACTGGGGCCAACGTCCTGACTTTC. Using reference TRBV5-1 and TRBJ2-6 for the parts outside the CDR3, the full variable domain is KAGVTQTPRYLIKTRGQQVTLSCSPISGHRSVSWYQQTPGQGLQFLFEYFSETQRNKGNFPGRFSGRQFSNSRSEMNVSTLELGDSALYLCASSPGLTGANVLTFGAGSRLTVL.

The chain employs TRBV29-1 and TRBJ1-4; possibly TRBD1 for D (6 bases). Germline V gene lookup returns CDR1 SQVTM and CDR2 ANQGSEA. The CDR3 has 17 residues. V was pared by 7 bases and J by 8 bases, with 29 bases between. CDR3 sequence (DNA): TGCAGCGCCGAACTCCGGGACAAGGGACGGGTGAGCGAAAAACTGTTTTTT. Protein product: CSAELRDKGRVSEKLFF.

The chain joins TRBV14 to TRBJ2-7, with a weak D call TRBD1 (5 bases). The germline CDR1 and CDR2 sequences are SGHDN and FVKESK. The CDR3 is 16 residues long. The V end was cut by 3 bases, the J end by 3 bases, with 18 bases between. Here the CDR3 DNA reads TGTGCCAGCAGCCATTATATTAGGGGCGGCTACTACGAGCAGTACTTC. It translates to CASSHYIRGGYYEQYF.

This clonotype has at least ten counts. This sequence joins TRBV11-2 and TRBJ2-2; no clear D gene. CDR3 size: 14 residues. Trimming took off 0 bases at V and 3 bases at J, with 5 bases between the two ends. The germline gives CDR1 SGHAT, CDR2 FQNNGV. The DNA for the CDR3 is TGTGCCAGCAGCTTAGATCATTACACCGGGGAGCTGTTTTTT. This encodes CASSLDHYTGELFF.

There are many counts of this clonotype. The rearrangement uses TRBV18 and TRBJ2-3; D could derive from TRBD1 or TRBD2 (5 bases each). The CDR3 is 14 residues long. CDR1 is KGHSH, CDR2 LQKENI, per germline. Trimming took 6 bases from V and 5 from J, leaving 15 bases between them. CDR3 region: CASSPAGTQDTQYF. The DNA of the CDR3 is TGTGCCAGCTCTCCAGCCGGGACCCAAGATACGCAGTATTTT.

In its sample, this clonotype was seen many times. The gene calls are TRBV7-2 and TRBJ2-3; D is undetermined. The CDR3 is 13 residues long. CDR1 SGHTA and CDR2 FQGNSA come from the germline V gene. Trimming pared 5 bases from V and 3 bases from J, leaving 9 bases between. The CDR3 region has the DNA TGTGCCAGCAGCAGGAGACGGACAGATACGCAGTATTTT. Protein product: CASSRRRTDTQYF.

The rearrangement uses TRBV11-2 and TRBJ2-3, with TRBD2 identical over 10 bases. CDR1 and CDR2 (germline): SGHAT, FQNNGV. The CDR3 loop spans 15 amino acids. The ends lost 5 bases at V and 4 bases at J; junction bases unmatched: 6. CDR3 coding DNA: TGTGCCAGCAGCCCTATAGCGGGAGGTCCAGATACGCAGTATTTT. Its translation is CASSPIAGGPDTQYF.

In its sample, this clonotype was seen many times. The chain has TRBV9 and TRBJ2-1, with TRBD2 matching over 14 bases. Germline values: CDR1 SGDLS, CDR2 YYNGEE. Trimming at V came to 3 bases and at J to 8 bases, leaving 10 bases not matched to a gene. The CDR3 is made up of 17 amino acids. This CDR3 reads CASSATRLAGGRDEQFF. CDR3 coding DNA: TGTGCCAGCAGCGCCACTCGACTAGCGGGGGGGAGGGATGAGCAGTTCTTC.

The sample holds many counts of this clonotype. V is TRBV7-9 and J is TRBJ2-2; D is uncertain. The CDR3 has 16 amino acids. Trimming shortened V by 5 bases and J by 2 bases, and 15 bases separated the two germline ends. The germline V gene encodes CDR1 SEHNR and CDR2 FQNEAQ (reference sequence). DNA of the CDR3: TGTGCCAGCAGCCTCTTGCCAGCGTCTAACACCGGGGAGCTGTTTTTT. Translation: CASSLLPASNTGELFF.

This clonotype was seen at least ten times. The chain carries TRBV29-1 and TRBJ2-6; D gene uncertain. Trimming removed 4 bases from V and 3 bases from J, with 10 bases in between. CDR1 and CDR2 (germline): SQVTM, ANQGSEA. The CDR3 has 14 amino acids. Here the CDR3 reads CSVAVANGANVLTF. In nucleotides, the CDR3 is TGCAGCGTTGCAGTAGCTAATGGGGCCAACGTCCTGACTTTC.

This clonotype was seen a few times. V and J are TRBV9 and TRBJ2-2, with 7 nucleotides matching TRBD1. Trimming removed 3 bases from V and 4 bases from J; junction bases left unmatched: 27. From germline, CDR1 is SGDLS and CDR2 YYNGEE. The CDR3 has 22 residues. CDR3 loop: CASSGDPFNIITGVGTTGELFF. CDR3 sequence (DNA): TGTGCCAGCAGCGGAGACCCCTTTAATATAATAACAGGGGTTGGAACCACCGGGGAGCTGTTTTTT.

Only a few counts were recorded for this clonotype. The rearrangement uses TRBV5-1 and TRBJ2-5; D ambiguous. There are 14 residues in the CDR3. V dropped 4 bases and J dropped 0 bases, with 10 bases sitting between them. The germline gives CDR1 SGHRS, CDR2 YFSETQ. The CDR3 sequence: CASSPSLYQETQYF. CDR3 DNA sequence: TGCGCCAGCAGCCCTTCGCTGTACCAAGAGACCCAGTACTTC.

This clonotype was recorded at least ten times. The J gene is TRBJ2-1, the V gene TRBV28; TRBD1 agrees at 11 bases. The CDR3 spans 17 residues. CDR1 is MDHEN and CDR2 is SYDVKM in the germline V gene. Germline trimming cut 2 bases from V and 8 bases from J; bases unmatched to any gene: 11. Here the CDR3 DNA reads TGTGCCAGCAGTTTACCTACGGACAGGGGGCGTGTGTATGAGCAGTTCTTC. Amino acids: CASSLPTDRGRVYEQFF.

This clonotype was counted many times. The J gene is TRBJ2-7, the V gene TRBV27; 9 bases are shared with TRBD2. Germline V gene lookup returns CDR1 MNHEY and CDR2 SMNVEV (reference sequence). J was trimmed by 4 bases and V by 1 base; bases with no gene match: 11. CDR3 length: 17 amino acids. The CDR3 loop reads CASSLFLAASGTYEQYF. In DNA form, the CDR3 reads TGTGCCAGCAGTTTATTTTTGGCGGCTAGCGGGACTTACGAGCAGTACTTC.

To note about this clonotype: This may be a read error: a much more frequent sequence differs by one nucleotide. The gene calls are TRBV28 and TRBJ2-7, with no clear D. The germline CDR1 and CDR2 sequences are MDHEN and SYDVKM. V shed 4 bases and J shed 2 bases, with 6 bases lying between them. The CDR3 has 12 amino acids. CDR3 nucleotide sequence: TGTGCCAGCAGTTCCGATACCTACGAGCAGTACTTC. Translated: CASSSDTYEQYF.

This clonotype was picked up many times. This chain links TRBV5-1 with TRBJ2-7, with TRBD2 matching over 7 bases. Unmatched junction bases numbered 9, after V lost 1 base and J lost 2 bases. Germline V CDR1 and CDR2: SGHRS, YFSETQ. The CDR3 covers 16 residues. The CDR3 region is CASSLTSGIIPYEQYF. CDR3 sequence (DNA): TGCGCCAGCAGCTTGACGAGCGGGATCATTCCCTACGAGCAGTACTTC. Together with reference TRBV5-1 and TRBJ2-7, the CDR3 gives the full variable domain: KAGVTQTPRYLIKTRGQQVTLSCSPISGHRSVSWYQQTPGQGLQFLFEYFSETQRNKGNFPGRFSGRQFSNSRSEMNVSTLELGDSALYLCASSLTSGIIPYEQYFGPGTRLTVT.

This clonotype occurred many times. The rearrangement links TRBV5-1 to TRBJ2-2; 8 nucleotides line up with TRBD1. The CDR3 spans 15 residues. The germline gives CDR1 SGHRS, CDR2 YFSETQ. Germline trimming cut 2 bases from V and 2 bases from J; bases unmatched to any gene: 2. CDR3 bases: TGCGCCAGCAGCTTAACAGGGGGAAACACCGGGGAGCTGTTTTTT. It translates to CASSLTGGNTGELFF.

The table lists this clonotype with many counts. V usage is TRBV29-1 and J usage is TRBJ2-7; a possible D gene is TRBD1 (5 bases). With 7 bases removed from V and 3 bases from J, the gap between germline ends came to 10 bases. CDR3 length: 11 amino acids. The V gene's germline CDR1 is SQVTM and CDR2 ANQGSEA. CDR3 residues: CSATQGYEQYF. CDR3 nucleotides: TGCAGCGCAACCCAGGGCTACGAGCAGTACTTC.

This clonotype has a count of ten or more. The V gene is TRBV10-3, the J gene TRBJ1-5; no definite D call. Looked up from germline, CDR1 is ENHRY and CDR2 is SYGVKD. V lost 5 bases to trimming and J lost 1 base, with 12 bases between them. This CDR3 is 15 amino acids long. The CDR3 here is CAISKDPKSNQPQHF. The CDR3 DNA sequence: TGTGCCATCAGTAAGGACCCTAAGAGCAATCAGCCCCAGCATTTT.

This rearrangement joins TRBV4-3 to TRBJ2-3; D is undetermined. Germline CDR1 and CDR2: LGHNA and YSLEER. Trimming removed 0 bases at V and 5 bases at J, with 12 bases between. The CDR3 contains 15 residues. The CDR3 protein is CASSQDGRRKDTQYF. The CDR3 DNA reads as TGCGCCAGCAGCCAAGATGGGCGGCGTAAAGATACGCAGTATTTT.

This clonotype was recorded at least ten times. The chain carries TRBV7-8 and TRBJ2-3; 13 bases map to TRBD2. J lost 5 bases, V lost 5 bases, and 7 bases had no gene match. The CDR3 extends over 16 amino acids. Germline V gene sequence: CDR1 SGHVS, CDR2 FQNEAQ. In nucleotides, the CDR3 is TGTGCCAGCAGCCTCTGGACTAGCGGGAGCGGAGATACGCAGTATTTT. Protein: CASSLWTSGSGDTQYF.